A single sample gave rise to the 18 T cell receptor beta chains below, sequenced in a study of blood T cell repertoires in COVID-19. The method was immunoSEQ multiplex PCR; TCRdb's version includes in-frame clones alone and lacks a portion of them. The table includes fewer than 150,000 clones, around 79% detected once. Sequencing input: peripheral blood. The receptors come from a man aged 50 or older with acute or convalescent COVID-19.

V and J are TRBV29-1 and TRBJ2-3; a weak D match, TRBD2 (5 bases). V was cut by 5 bases and J by 0 bases, with 12 bases left in between. CDR1 is SQVTM and CDR2 is ANQGSEA in the germline V gene. This CDR3 spans 14 amino acids. The CDR3 is CSVTGLSSTDTQYF. The CDR3 region has the DNA TGCAGCGTTACCGGACTGTCTAGCACAGATACGCAGTATTTT.

The rearrangement links TRBV5-1 to TRBJ1-2, with D possibly being TRBD1 (6 bases). This CDR3 has 15 amino acids. The V gene's germline CDR1 is SGHRS and CDR2 YFSETQ. V was trimmed by 0 bases and J by 3 bases, leaving 12 bases between them. The CDR3 spells CASSLGDIGHYGYTF. The CDR3 DNA follows: TGCGCCAGCAGCTTGGGGGACATCGGACACTATGGCTACACCTTC.

The J gene is TRBJ2-1, the V gene TRBV18; D is perhaps TRBD1 (6 bases). The CDR3 runs 18 residues. Trimming took 0 bases from V and 5 from J, leaving 20 bases between them. Germline lookup yields CDR1 KGHSH and CDR2 LQKENI. The CDR3 coding sequence is TGTGCCAGCTCACCACCTATTGACCCAGGGGCCCCGCACAATGAGCAGTTCTTC. Protein sequence: CASSPPIDPGAPHNEQFF.

The table lists this clone with a few counts. The J gene is TRBJ2-7, the V gene TRBV20-1; D call uncertain. The germline gives CDR1 DFQATT, CDR2 SNEGSKA (reference sequence). V lost 6 bases, J lost 1 base, and 7 bases lay in between. The CDR3 totals 11 residues. CDR3 nucleotides: TGCAGTGCGCGAGCGTCCTACGAGCAGTACTTC. Its translation: CSARASYEQYF.

The chain carries TRBV12-5 and TRBJ2-5, with D tentatively TRBD1 (5 bases). Germline V gives CDR1 LGHNT, CDR2 FRNRAP. This CDR3 has 13 residues. Trimming took off 1 base at V and 5 bases at J, with 8 bases between the two ends. CDR3 nucleotide sequence: TGTGCTAGTGGTTTGGGCAGGGTTGAGACCCAGTACTTC. This codes for CASGLGRVETQYF.

The genes are TRBV4-2 and TRBJ2-3; TRBD2 matches at 7 bases. This CDR3 spans 17 amino acids. The V segment lost 0 bases and the J segment 0 bases; nucleotides outside the gene matches: 6. Germline CDR1 reads LGHNA; CDR2 reads YNFKEQ. CDR3 sequence reads: CASSQDPRGSSTDTQYF. In nucleotides, the CDR3 is TGTGCCAGCAGCCAAGACCCGCGGGGGTCTAGCACAGATACGCAGTATTTT.

The rearrangement links TRBV6-5 to TRBJ1-2, with 8 bases matching TRBD1. The germline V gene has CDR1 MNHEY and CDR2 SVGAGI. The length of the CDR3 is 16 residues. V lost 3 bases and J lost 7; bases outside the gene matches: 13. The CDR3 loop is CASSYVPGGTYSGYTF. The CDR3 nucleotides are TGTGCCAGCAGTTATGTTCCAGGGGGCACCTATAGTGGCTACACCTTC.

The gene calls are TRBV3-1 (or the pseudogene TRBV3-2) and TRBJ2-7; D perhaps matches TRBD2 (6 bases). Germline CDR1 is LGHDT and CDR2 is YNNKEL (reference sequence). V was clipped by 6 bases and J by 4 bases, with 13 bases between them. This CDR3 is 13 amino acids long. In DNA form, the CDR3 reads TGTGCCAGCAGTCGACTAGAAGGTTACGAGCAGTACTTC. Encoded protein: CASSRLEGYEQYF.

This chain joins TRBV5-1 and TRBJ1-4; no clear D. The CDR3 has 15 residues. Trimming took 1 base from V and 8 from J, leaving 15 bases between them. Per the germline V gene, CDR1 is SGHRS and CDR2 is YFSETQ. In nucleotides, the CDR3 is TGCGCCAGCAGCTTGAATCCGGGAATTGACGAAAAACTGTTTTTT. This sequence encodes CASSLNPGIDEKLFF.

The chain joins TRBV28 to TRBJ2-7; 7 bases align to TRBD2. Germline CDR1 MDHEN, CDR2 SYDVKM. The CDR3 spans 17 residues. J gave up 0 bases and V 4 bases, and 12 bases lay outside the gene matches. DNA for the CDR3: TGTGCCAGCAGTTGGGGGTGGCTCGGGGGGAGCTCCTACGAGCAGTACTTC. Translated: CASSWGWLGGSSYEQYF.

CDR3 sequence (DNA): TGTGCCAGCAGTTCGTCCCGGGACAGGGCCCAACACTCCTACGAGCAGTACTTC. Translating gives CASSSSRDRAQHSYEQYF. The V and J genes are TRBV28 and TRBJ2-7, with TRBD1 identical over 9 bases. The germline V gene has CDR1 MDHEN and CDR2 SYDVKM. This CDR3 comprises 18 residues. V shed 4 bases, J shed 0 bases, and the junction held 13 bases outside the gene matches.

Only a few counts were recorded for this clone. V and J are TRBV5-1 and TRBJ2-7; TRBD1 agrees at 7 bases. The CDR3 has 14 amino acids. From germline, CDR1 is SGHRS and CDR2 YFSETQ. The V gene end was trimmed by 0 bases and the J gene end by 3 bases; junction bases not matched to a gene: 3. The CDR3 coding sequence is TGCGCCAGCAGCTTGGACAGGGGTAACTACGAGCAGTACTTC. Its protein is CASSLDRGNYEQYF.

This rearrangement joins TRBV5-6 to TRBJ1-6; TRBD1 agrees at 7 bases. This CDR3 has 18 residues. With V trimmed by 4 bases and J by 8 bases, 18 bases remained unmatched. In germline, CDR1 is SGHDT, CDR2 YYEEEE. The CDR3 spells CASSIRTGARRRDSPLHF. DNA for the CDR3: TGTGCCAGCAGCATACGGACAGGCGCACGTCGCCGGGATTCACCCCTCCACTTT.

This clone occurred a few times. This chain connects TRBV6-5 to TRBJ1-5; 8 bases map to TRBD1. The CDR3 contains 13 residues. With V trimmed by 7 bases and J by 6 bases, 5 bases remained unmatched. Germline CDR1 MNHEY, CDR2 SVGAGI. The CDR3 bases are TGTGCCAGCAAGGCAGGGGGCGGTCAGCCCCAGCATTTT. The encoded protein is CASKAGGGQPQHF.

This clone showed up just a few times. The chain combines TRBV3-1 (or the pseudogene TRBV3-2) with TRBJ2-3; 8 bases map to TRBD2. J was trimmed by 8 bases and V by 1 base; bases with no gene match: 2. The CDR3 extends over 13 amino acids. Germline values: CDR1 LGHDT, CDR2 YNNKEL (reference sequence). CDR3 protein: CASSQVRGGTQYF. CDR3 in DNA: TGTGCCAGCAGCCAAGTCCGGGGGGGTACGCAGTATTTT.

This clone was observed a handful of times. This sequence joins TRBV9 and TRBJ1-2; D is uncertain. This CDR3 spans 13 amino acids. Trimming removed 1 base at V and 7 bases at J, with 11 bases between. Germline V gene data show CDR1 as SGDLS and CDR2 as YYNGEE. CDR3 nucleotide sequence: TGTGCCAGCAGCGTATTGCTGGACTCTGGCTACACCTTC. Encoded protein: CASSVLLDSGYTF. Full variable domain (remainder filled in from reference TRBV9 and TRBJ1-2): DSGVTQTPKHLITATGQRVTLRCSPRSGDLSVYWYQQSLDQGLQFLIQYYNGEERAKGNILERFSAQQFPDLHSELNLSSLELGDSALYFCASSVLLDSGYTFGSGTRLTVV.

The V call is TRBV29-1, the J call TRBJ2-3; perhaps TRBD1 as D (6 bases). Looked up from germline, CDR1 is SQVTM and CDR2 is ANQGSEA. The CDR3 covers 15 residues. Trimming stripped 6 bases from V and 1 base from J, with 17 bases between. CDR3 amino acids: CSVSSTGAGTDTQYF. The CDR3 nucleotides are TGCAGCGTCTCGTCGACAGGTGCTGGCACAGATACGCAGTATTTT.

V and J are TRBV4-2 and TRBJ1-4; maybe TRBD1 (5 bases). Germline V lookup: CDR1 LGHNA, CDR2 YNFKEQ. The CDR3 spans 14 residues. V lost 1 base, J lost 6 bases, and 9 bases lay in between. The CDR3 nucleotides read TGTGCCAGCAGCCAAGGGGGGGGTGATGAAAAACTGTTTTTT. Translated: CASSQGGGDEKLFF.